A single T cell receptor beta chain is shown here with its context. These data belong to a study of OX40 agonist ivuxolimab in advanced cancers. Clones were sequenced by immunoSEQ multiplex PCR, and TCRdb holds only the in-frame ones, with some missing. The sample yields around 45,000 clones, approximately 89% seen once. With 3 bases removed from V and 6 bases from J, the gap between germline ends came to 14 bases. Germline V gives CDR1 SGHTA, CDR2 FQGNSA. The CDR3 extends over 14 amino acids. This sequence was found in an adult with an advanced solid tumor such as melanoma, head and neck, liver or kidney cancer. The sample in question was CD4+ or CD8+ T cells sorted from blood, obtained in a trial of the OX40 agonist ivuxolimab. V gene TRBV7-2 combines with J gene TRBJ1-1, with a weak D call TRBD1 (6 bases). DNA for the CDR3: TGTGCCAGCAGCTTCCACAGCGGGGGCTCTGAAGCTTTCTTT. Translating gives CASSFHSGGSEAFF.